Listed below are T cell receptor beta chains from one sample, sequenced in a study of T-cell reconstitution after alpha-beta-depleted transplantation in children. TCRdb analysed the PCR reads with MiXCR anew, one entry per CDR3 protein. The sample includes a few hundred thousand distinct CDR3 sequences, around 25% seen only once; the top ten take roughly 5%. The sample consisted of PBMCs, mostly from graft donor cells, taken 360 days after TCRalphabeta/CD19-depleted stem cell transplant. These receptors originate from a female patient aged 2-15 years who had a stem cell transplant for congenital amegakaryocytic thrombocytopenia, so the T cells may come from the graft donor. CDR3s include the opening cysteine and the closing phenylalanine or tryptophan. A D gene is named only where the DNA matches it firmly. Only part of the rows carry a size: once, few, many, or a class if the clone is expanded.

V gene	J gene	D gene	clone size	CDR3 protein	CDR3 DNA
TRBV27	TRBJ1-1	NA	many	CASSFGGSAEAFF	TGTGCCAGCAGTTTCGGGGGTTCGGCTGAAGCTTTCTTT
TRBV6-2/TRBV6-3	TRBJ2-3	NA	NA	CASSYWRGSTDTQYF	TGTGCCAGCAGTTACTGGCGGGGTAGCACAGATACGCAGTATTTT
TRBV10-3	TRBJ2-5	TRBD2	NA	CAIRGRTSGEYQETQYF	TGTGCCATCAGGGGGAGGACTAGCGGGGAGTACCAAGAGACCCAGTACTTC
TRBV11-2	TRBJ1-4	NA	once	CASSLFRNEKLFF	TGTGCCAGCAGCTTATTCAGGAATGAAAAACTGTTTTTT
TRBV10-3	TRBJ2-6	NA	NA	CAVPNTIGANVLTF	TGTGCCGTCCCAAATACTATAGGGGCCAACGTCCTGACTTTC
TRBV5-1	TRBJ2-1	NA	many	CASRTFSYNEQFF	TGCGCCAGCAGGACTTTCTCCTACAATGAGCAGTTCTTC
TRBV6-5	TRBJ1-1	TRBD1	many	CASSLHRGNTEAFF	TGTGCCAGCAGTTTGCACAGGGGAAACACTGAAGCTTTCTTT
TRBV18	TRBJ1-5	NA	NA	CASSPYPSGVNNQPQHF	TGTGCCAGCTCACCTTACCCATCTGGGGTAAACAATCAGCCCCAGCATTTT
TRBV24-1	TRBJ1-2	NA	NA	CATSDSPGGDYGYTF	TGTGCCACCAGTGATTCACCTGGGGGCGACTATGGCTACACCTTC
TRBV4-1	TRBJ2-7	TRBD1	NA	CASSRPGQGPYEQYF	TGCGCCAGCAGCCGACCGGGACAGGGGCCCTACGAGCAGTACTTC
TRBV4-3	TRBJ2-2	NA	NA	CASSQGPSSAELFF	TGCGCCAGCAGCCAAGGCCCTTCTTCGGCGGAGCTGTTTTTT
TRBV7-2	TRBJ1-3	NA	few	CASSFRESGNTIYF	TGTGCCAGCAGCTTCCGCGAATCTGGAAACACCATATATTTT
TRBV20-1	TRBJ2-3	NA	NA	CSASDSASTDTQYF	TGCAGTGCTAGCGATAGCGCTAGCACAGATACGCAGTATTTT
TRBV13	TRBJ2-1	NA	NA	CASTARPRTAYNEQFF	TGTGCCAGCACCGCGAGGCCAAGGACAGCTTACAATGAGCAGTTCTTC
TRBV29-1	TRBJ2-7	TRBD1	NA	CSVQRRVGQGSYEQYF	TGCAGCGTTCAGAGACGGGTGGGACAGGGGTCCTACGAGCAGTACTTC
TRBV20-1	TRBJ2-3	NA	NA	CSARSTDTQYF	TGCAGTGCCCGAAGCACAGATACGCAGTATTTT
TRBV3-1	TRBJ2-5	NA	NA	CASSLTLGVGVQETQYF	TGTGCCAGCAGCCTCACTCTGGGGGTTGGGGTCCAAGAGACCCAGTACTTC
TRBV20-1	TRBJ1-5	TRBD1	few	CSALTGVYQPQHF	TGCAGTGCTCTAACAGGGGTGTATCAGCCCCAGCATTTT
TRBV19	TRBJ2-7	NA	NA	CASSIPPAREQYF	TGTGCCAGTAGTATTCCACCCGCACGGGAGCAGTACTTC